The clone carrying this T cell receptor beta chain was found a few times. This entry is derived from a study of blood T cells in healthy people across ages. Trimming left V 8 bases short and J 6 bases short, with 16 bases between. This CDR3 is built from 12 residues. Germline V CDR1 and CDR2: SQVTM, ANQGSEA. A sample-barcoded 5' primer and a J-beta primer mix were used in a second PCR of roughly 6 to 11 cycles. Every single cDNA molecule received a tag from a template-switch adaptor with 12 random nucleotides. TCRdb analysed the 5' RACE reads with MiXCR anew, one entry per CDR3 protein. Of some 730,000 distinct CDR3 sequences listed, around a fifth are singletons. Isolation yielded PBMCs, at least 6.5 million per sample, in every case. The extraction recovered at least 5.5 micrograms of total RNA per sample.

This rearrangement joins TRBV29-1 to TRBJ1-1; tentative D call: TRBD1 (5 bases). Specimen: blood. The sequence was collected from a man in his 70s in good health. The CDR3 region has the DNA TGCAGCTCGGGGGGGAATGAGGCTGAAGCTTTCTTT. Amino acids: CSSGGNEAEAFF. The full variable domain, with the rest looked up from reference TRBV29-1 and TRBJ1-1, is SAVISQKPSRDICQRGTSLTIQCQVDSQVTMMFWYRQQPGQSLTLIATANQGSEATYESGFVIDKFPISRPNLTFSTLTVSNMSPEDSSIYLCSSGGNEAEAFFGQGTRLTVV.